These 9 T cell receptor beta chains share one sample of origin, sequenced in a study of T cells in tuberculosis. The protocol was immunoSEQ multiplex PCR, while the TCRdb copy is restricted to in-frame clones and leaves out a portion. The table records tens of thousands of clones, approximately 93% of them present only once. The sequenced material came from PBMCs. These receptor sequences come from a donor aged 10 to 29 with latent tuberculosis or without tuberculosis infection.

The genes are TRBV15 and TRBJ2-3; the match to TRBD1 covers 10 bases. Trimming at V came to 0 bases and at J to 5 bases, leaving 5 bases not matched to a gene. This CDR3 contains 16 residues. CDR1 is LNHNV and CDR2 is YYDKDF in the germline V gene (reference sequence). CDR3 DNA: TGTGCCACCAGCAGAGATCTGGGGACAGGGGAAGATACGCAGTATTTT. Encoded protein: CATSRDLGTGEDTQYF.

The chain uses TRBV29-1 and TRBJ2-4; possible D gene TRBD1, 5 bases. Germline values: CDR1 SQVTM, CDR2 ANQGSEA. The CDR3 extends over 12 amino acids. Trimming took off 6 bases at V and 8 bases at J, with 14 bases between the two ends. CDR3 sequence (DNA): TGCAGCGTAGGGGCCCGAACGGACATTCAGTACTTC. Encoded protein: CSVGARTDIQYF.

The chain employs TRBV6-4 and TRBJ2-3; 10 positions agree with TRBD1. Trimming cost V 2 bases and J 2 bases; bases outside gene matches: 1. Germline values: CDR1 MRHNA, CDR2 SNTAGT. The CDR3 has 15 residues. The CDR3 region has the DNA TGTGCCAGCAGTGACGGGACAGGGGCCACAGATACGCAGTATTTT. Residues: CASSDGTGATDTQYF.

The CDR3 loop reads CASSGFGVAGGGTGELFF. The CDR3 nucleotides are TGTGCCAGCAGTGGCTTCGGGGTAGCGGGAGGGGGCACCGGGGAGCTGTTTTTT. The rearrangement links TRBV25-1 to TRBJ2-2, with 11 bases identical to TRBD2. The CDR3 consists of 18 residues. V lost 4 bases to trimming and J lost 4 bases; unmatched junction nucleotides: 11. From germline, CDR1 is MGHDK and CDR2 SYGVNS.

The V call is TRBV27, the J call TRBJ1-1, with no clear D. Germline CDR1 reads MNHEY; CDR2 reads SMNVEV (reference sequence). The CDR3 covers 15 residues. The germline V and J ends were trimmed by 11 bases and 3 bases, with 22 bases remaining between them. For the CDR3, the DNA is TGTGCCGTTAAAAAAATCTCTGGCGGATACACTGAAGCTTTCTTT. Amino acid sequence: CAVKKISGGYTEAFF.

The rearrangement uses TRBV11-2 and TRBJ1-4; TRBD1 matches at 8 bases. This CDR3 has 19 residues. The junction had 22 bases not matched to a gene; V was cut back by 5 bases and J by 8 bases. Looked up from germline, CDR1 is SGHAT and CDR2 is FQNNGV. This CDR3 is CASSPGETGVVKDGEKLFF. The CDR3 region has the DNA TGTGCCAGCAGCCCCGGCGAGACAGGGGTGGTCAAGGATGGAGAAAAACTGTTTTTT.

The chain couples TRBV6-1 to TRBJ2-7; 11 bases fit TRBD1. Germline V lookup: CDR1 MNHNS, CDR2 SASEGT. The V gene end was trimmed by 4 bases and the J gene end by 4 bases; junction bases not matched to a gene: 6. The length of the CDR3 is 15 residues. For the CDR3, the DNA is TGTGCCAGCAGTGGATTCCGGGACAGGGGGTACGAGCAGTACTTC. This sequence encodes CASSGFRDRGYEQYF.

V is TRBV18 and J is TRBJ1-2; 7 bases line up with TRBD1. This CDR3 spans 14 amino acids. Germline loops: CDR1 KGHSH, CDR2 LQKENI. Unmatched junction bases numbered 5, after V lost 4 bases and J lost 3 bases. The CDR3 region is CASSHPGTDYGYTF. CDR3 nucleotides: TGTGCCAGCTCACACCCCGGGACAGACTATGGCTACACCTTC.

V and J are TRBV19 and TRBJ2-6; D possibly corresponds to TRBD2 (5 bases). CDR1 LNHDA and CDR2 SQIVND come from the germline V gene (reference sequence). The CDR3 runs 16 residues. The ends were cut back, 5 bases at V and 4 bases at J, with 15 bases in the middle. The CDR3 DNA reads TGTGCCAGTAGTCCCGGACCCTCGGGAGGGGCCAACGTCCTGACTTTC. Protein sequence: CASSPGPSGGANVLTF.